Listed below are T cell receptor beta chains from one sample, sequenced in a study of T cells after yellow fever vaccination. TCRdb itself ran the 5' RACE reads through MiXCR, one entry per CDR3 protein. Among 320,000 or so distinct CDR3 sequences listed, around 8.1% were seen once. This specimen consisted of PBMCs, obtained approximately 47 days after the first yellow fever vaccination. These receptors were collected from a man aged 18 to 29 who received the YFV17D yellow fever vaccine. The CDR3 runs from the conserved cysteine through the conserved F or W. D genes are given only for firm matches. Rows may omit the clone size; those that give it use once, few, many or a size class.

j_call d_call v_call clone_size cdr3_length cdr3_aa
TRBJ1-3 . TRBV2 few 15 CASSPGGHAGNTIYF
TRBJ2-3 . TRBV6-2/TRBV6-3 . 13 CASSYGPAGTQYF
TRBJ1-1 . TRBV12-5 . 15 CASGLVTGPNTEAFF
TRBJ1-4 . TRBV29-1 . 11 CSAARDEKLFF
TRBJ2-3 . TRBV19 . 13 CASTRDPTDTQYF
TRBJ2-2 . TRBV5-6 few 14 CASSFGTYTGELFF
TRBJ2-1 . TRBV25-1 . 15 CASSESGAGGNEQFF
TRBJ2-3 . TRBV2 many 15 CASSEVGARTDTQYF
TRBJ1-2 . TRBV9 . 14 CASSLRESDYGYTF
TRBJ1-2 . TRBV7-9 . 17 CASSLINERAANYGYTF
TRBJ2-3 . TRBV4-2 many 16 CASSPARDSRTDTQYF
TRBJ2-2 . TRBV27 . 15 CASSFGSLNTGELFF
TRBJ2-1 TRBD1 TRBV5-1 few 15 CASSLTDRVYNEQFF
TRBJ1-2 . TRBV7-2 . 13 CASSFDSNYGYTF
TRBJ2-2 . TRBV6-5 . 14 CASSYNSPSGELFF
TRBJ1-2 . TRBV28 few 12 CASSPPMDGYTF
TRBJ2-2 TRBD2 TRBV4-3 . 16 CASRSGTSGYTGELFF
TRBJ2-2 TRBD2 TRBV7-8 many 19 CASSPPGLAGGLNTGELFF
TRBJ2-6 . TRBV4-3 . 19 CASSQGVVSGVRGANVLTF
TRBJ1-5 . TRBV5-1 many 13 CASSFDGGTVQHF
TRBJ2-1 . TRBV12-3/TRBV12-4 few 11 CASSFFNEQFF
TRBJ1-2 . TRBV10-3 . 15 CAISDLTTGGYGYTF
TRBJ1-1 . TRBV10-3 . 13 CAIRGPMNTEAFF
TRBJ2-3 . TRBV7-9 . 13 CASSLVGPDTQYF
TRBJ1-2 . TRBV11-2 few 13 CASSVYRESGYTF
TRBJ2-3 . TRBV24-1 few 14 CATSDGGYTDTQYF
TRBJ2-1 . TRBV20-1 few 12 CSAPRSDNEQFF
TRBJ1-1 . TRBV7-3 few 13 CASSSTSNTEAFF
TRBJ2-1 . TRBV6-2/TRBV6-3 . 13 CATPSEMYNEQFF
TRBJ2-6 . TRBV5-1 . 18 CASSSNRGLGAGANVLTF
TRBJ1-5 TRBD1 TRBV6-2/TRBV6-3 . 14 CASSLGTGWQPQHF
TRBJ1-1 TRBD1 TRBV12-3/TRBV12-4 . 12 CASSPPGQGAFF
TRBJ2-7 . TRBV7-3 few 11 CASSDGGEQYF
TRBJ2-5 TRBD2 TRBV7-2 few 17 CASSLLLAGGLGGTQYF
TRBJ1-6 TRBD1 TRBV12-3/TRBV12-4 . 17 CASRRNFGTGRNSPLHF
TRBJ1-2 . TRBV20-1 . 12 CSARGRWGGYTF
TRBJ2-1 . TRBV7-7 . 14 CASSPLWGYNEQFF
TRBJ1-1 . TRBV5-1 few 16 CASSLTGAQENTEAFF
TRBJ2-2 . TRBV10-3 . 16 CAISESITGEAGELFF
TRBJ1-2 . TRBV12-3/TRBV12-4 few 12 CASTQAGGGYTF
TRBJ1-4 TRBD1 TRBV4-2 few 17 CASSQDGQGSTNEKLFF
TRBJ2-7 . TRBV9 many 14 CASSVTPGPYEQYF
TRBJ1-6 TRBD1 TRBV18 . 16 CASSPRTDRGNSPLHF
TRBJ2-7 . TRBV29-1 . 11 CSTFQGYEQYF
TRBJ2-2 . TRBV18 . 16 CASSPEGLMNTGELFF
TRBJ2-1 . TRBV12-3/TRBV12-4 . 13 CASSFSGDNEQFF
TRBJ2-1 . TRBV6-5 many 14 CASSSGSSYNEQFF
TRBJ1-5 . TRBV20-1 few 14 CSARDLRGRQPQHF
TRBJ1-5 . TRBV7-9 . 12 CASSLGIQPQHF
TRBJ2-3 TRBD2 TRBV12-3/TRBV12-4 . 13 CASSWSSGDTQYF
TRBJ1-2 . TRBV12-3/TRBV12-4 many 15 CASSSSGGINYGYTF
TRBJ2-1 TRBD1 TRBV7-7 many 18 CASSAGQGTGGSYNEQFF
TRBJ1-6 TRBD1 TRBV11-2 many 15 CASSRQGPTNSPLHF
TRBJ1-6 . TRBV19 many 16 CASSIRPGTVNSPLHF
TRBJ1-2 TRBD1 TRBV12-3/TRBV12-4 . 14 CASRDTGQPHGYTF
TRBJ2-3 . TRBV5-1 few 14 CASSPTGLPDTQYF
TRBJ1-6 TRBD1 TRBV4-3 . 15 CASSRETGGHSPLHF
TRBJ2-2 . TRBV11-2 few 12 CASSEIRGELFF
TRBJ1-5 . TRBV30 few 13 CAWTTGLFQPQHF